This T cell receptor (beta chain) was sequenced in a study of blood T cell repertoires in COVID-19. Clones were read by immunoSEQ multiplex PCR, and TCRdb kept only the in-frame ones, dropping some. This sample has a few hundred thousand clones; about 85% occur once, and the top ten carry under 4.5%. Germline V gene data show CDR1 as MNHEY and CDR2 as SMNVEV (reference sequence). V lost 0 bases, J lost 5 bases, and 10 bases lay in between. The CDR3 has 15 residues. The sequenced material came from peripheral blood. The clonotype comes from a man in his sixties who had recovered from COVID-19. This chain uses TRBV27 with TRBJ1-4; a weak D match, TRBD1 (5 bases). The CDR3 protein is CASSLSGGMNEKLFF. DNA of the CDR3: TGTGCCAGCAGTTTATCGGGGGGGATGAATGAAAAACTGTTTTTT.